This T cell receptor (beta chain) was identified in a study of Graves' ophthalmopathy and Graves' hyperthyroidism. The CDR3 is 13 amino acids. The germline V gene encodes CDR1 LNHNV and CDR2 YYDKDF (reference sequence). In its sample, this clonotype was seen a few times. One junction end does not reproduce the germline sequence, and a read error may be involved. Approximately 10 ml of fresh blood yielded the PBMCs by density gradient. Transcripts of RNA were the source for amplifying TCR beta CDR3 regions. RT-PCR in the first round used HTBI primers; a second-round multiplex PCR followed. TCRdb processed the multiplex PCR reads anew with MiXCR; each CDR3 protein has one entry. The sample carries 350,000 to 450,000 distinct CDR3 sequences, 15% to 20% recorded once.

This clonotype originated in a woman younger than 30 with Graves' ophthalmopathy. Sequencing used peripheral blood. The rearrangement links TRBV15 to TRBJ2-7, with 8 bases matching TRBD1. For the CDR3, the DNA is TGTGCCACCAGCGCGGACAGGGTTCAACTCCGCTTCTTC. As protein: CATSADRVQLRFF.